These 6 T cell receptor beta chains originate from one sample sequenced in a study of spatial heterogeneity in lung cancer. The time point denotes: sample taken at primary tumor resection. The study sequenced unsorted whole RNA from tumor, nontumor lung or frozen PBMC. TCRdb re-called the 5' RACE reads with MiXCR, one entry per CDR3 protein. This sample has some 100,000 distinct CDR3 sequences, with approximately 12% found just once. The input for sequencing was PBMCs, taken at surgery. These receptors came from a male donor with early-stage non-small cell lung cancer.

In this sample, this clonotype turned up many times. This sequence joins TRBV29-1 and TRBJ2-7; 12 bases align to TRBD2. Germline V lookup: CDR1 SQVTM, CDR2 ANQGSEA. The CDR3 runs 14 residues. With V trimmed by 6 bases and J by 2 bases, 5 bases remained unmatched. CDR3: CSVARTSGAYEQYF. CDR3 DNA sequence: TGCAGCGTCGCGAGGACTAGCGGGGCCTACGAGCAGTACTTC.

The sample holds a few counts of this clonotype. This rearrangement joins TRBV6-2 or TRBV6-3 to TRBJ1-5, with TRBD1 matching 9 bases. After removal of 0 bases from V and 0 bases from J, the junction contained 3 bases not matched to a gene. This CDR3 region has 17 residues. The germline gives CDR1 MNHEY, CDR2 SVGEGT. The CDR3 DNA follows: TGTGCCAGCAGTTACTCCCGGGACAGGGCTAGCAATCAGCCCCAGCATTTT. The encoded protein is CASSYSRDRASNQPQHF.

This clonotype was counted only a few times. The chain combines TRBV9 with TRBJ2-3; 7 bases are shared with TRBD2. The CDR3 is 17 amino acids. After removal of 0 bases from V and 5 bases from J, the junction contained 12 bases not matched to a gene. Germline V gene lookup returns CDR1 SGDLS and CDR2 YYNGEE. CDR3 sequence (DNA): TGTGCCAGCAGCGTAGCAGGGCTGCGCCGGGAGGTAGATACGCAGTATTTT. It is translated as CASSVAGLRREVDTQYF. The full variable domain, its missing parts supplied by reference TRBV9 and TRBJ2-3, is DSGVTQTPKHLITATGQRVTLRCSPRSGDLSVYWYQQSLDQGLQFLIQYYNGEERAKGNILERFSAQQFPDLHSELNLSSLELGDSALYFCASSVAGLRREVDTQYFGPGTRLTVL.

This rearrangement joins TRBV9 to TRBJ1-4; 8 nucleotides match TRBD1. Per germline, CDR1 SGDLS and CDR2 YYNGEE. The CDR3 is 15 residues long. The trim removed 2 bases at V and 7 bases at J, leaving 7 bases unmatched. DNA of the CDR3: TGTGCCAGCAGCGTCGGACAGGGTTGGGGTGAAAAACTGTTTTTT. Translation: CASSVGQGWGEKLFF.

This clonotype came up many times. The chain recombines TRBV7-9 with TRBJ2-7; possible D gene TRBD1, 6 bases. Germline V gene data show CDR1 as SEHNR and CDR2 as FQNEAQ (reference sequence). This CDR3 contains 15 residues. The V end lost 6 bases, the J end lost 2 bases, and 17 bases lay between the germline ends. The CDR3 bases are TGTGCCAGCAGGAATCTGACAGGTCGCCCCTACGAGCAGTACTTC. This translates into CASRNLTGRPYEQYF.

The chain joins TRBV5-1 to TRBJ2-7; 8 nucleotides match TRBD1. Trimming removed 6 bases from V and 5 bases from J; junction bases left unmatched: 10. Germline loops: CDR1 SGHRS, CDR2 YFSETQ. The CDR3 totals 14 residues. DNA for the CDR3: TGCGCCAGCATGAGACGACAGGGGTCCCACGAGCAGTACTTC. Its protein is CASMRRQGSHEQYF.